This T cell receptor beta chain was retrieved from a study of shared clonotypes between healthy human individuals. Genomic DNA per cell subset filled all wells of several immunoSEQ plates. Here immunoSEQ multiplex PCR was the method, and the copy in TCRdb shows in-frame clones only, minus some. The table records about 2.1 million clones, about 94% of them present only once. The naive CD8 population came from CD45RO-negative cells selected for CCR7, without terminally differentiated effector memory CD45RA+ cells. Germline CDR1 GTSNPN, CDR2 SVGIG (reference sequence). The V and J ends lost 1 base and 9 bases respectively, with 13 bases between them. The CDR3 extends over 13 amino acids.

This chain joins TRBV30 and TRBJ2-1; possible D gene TRBD1, 5 bases. Sequencing was performed on naive CD8+ T cells from PBMCs. This clonotype was sampled from a man younger than 35 in good health. Some clones in this sample may be carry-over from other donors' samples. The CDR3 sequence: CAWSGTSRGEQFF. The CDR3, as DNA: TGTGCCTGGAGTGGAACAAGTAGGGGTGAGCAGTTCTTC.